These T cell receptor beta chains were read from a single sample in a study of graft-versus-host responses after intestinal transplantation. Sequencing was performed with immunoSEQ multiplex PCR; in TCRdb, only in-frame clones are kept and a portion is missing. This table holds about 15,000 clones, 30% found once. The sequencing used alloreactive CD8+ T cells from a mixed lymphocyte reaction culture, collected before intestinal transplant. The receptor set was obtained from a human patient who received an intestinal transplant. Both conserved end residues are part of each CDR3. Fields, in order: CDR3 DNA, CDR3 protein, V gene, CDR3 length, J gene, clone size, D gene. D genes are given only for firm matches. Size is stated for part of the rows, as once, few or many counts, or as a class when the clone is expanded.

DNA: TGTGCCAGTAAGTTGGCTAGCGGGGGCAATGAGCAGTTCTTC
CDR3: CASKLASGGNEQFF
V: TRBV19
length: 14
J: TRBJ2-1
size: .
D: TRBD2

DNA: TGTGCCAGCAGTGACGGGGGGACAGGGTGGGGTGGGGAGCAGTACTTC
CDR3: CASSDGGTGWGGEQYF
V: TRBV6-1
length: 16
J: TRBJ2-7
size: few
D: TRBD1

DNA: TGTGCCAGTAGTTTGACAGGCAGCTCCTACAATGAGCAGTTCTTC
CDR3: CASSLTGSSYNEQFF
V: TRBV19
length: 15
J: TRBJ2-1
size: .
D: .

DNA: TGTGCCAGCAGTCTCATGGGAAGCTCCTACGAGCAGTACTTC
CDR3: CASSLMGSSYEQYF
V: TRBV6-6
length: 14
J: TRBJ2-7
size: few
D: .

DNA: TGCGCCAGCAGGGTTGGACAGGGAGTGTCTGAAGCTTTCTTT
CDR3: CASRVGQGVSEAFF
V: TRBV10-2
length: 14
J: TRBJ1-1
size: few
D: TRBD1

DNA: TGTGCCAGCAGCTTATCCCCCCTCTACGAGCAGTACTTC
CDR3: CASSLSPLYEQYF
V: TRBV7-9
length: 13
J: TRBJ2-7
size: many
D: .

DNA: TGTGCCAGCAGCTCGGCCCGGGTAAGCTCCTACGAGCAGTACTTC
CDR3: CASSSARVSSYEQYF
V: TRBV9
length: 15
J: TRBJ2-7
size: few
D: .

DNA: TGTGCCAGCAGTTTAGACGGGGTGGGTCAGCCCCAGCATTTT
CDR3: CASSLDGVGQPQHF
V: TRBV28
length: 14
J: TRBJ1-5
size: once
D: .

DNA: TGTGCCAGCAGCTTAGAGTGGGTTCGGGAGCAGTACTTC
CDR3: CASSLEWVREQYF
V: TRBV11-2
length: 13
J: TRBJ2-7
size: medium-sized
D: .

DNA: TGCGCCAGCAGCCAAGGGGACAGTATCTACAATGAGCAGTTCTTC
CDR3: CASSQGDSIYNEQFF
V: TRBV4-3
length: 15
J: TRBJ2-1
size: few
D: TRBD1

DNA: TGCGCCAGCAGCCCGGTCTGGGCCGCCATTTCACCCCTCCACTTT
CDR3: CASSPVWAAISPLHF
V: TRBV5-1
length: 15
J: TRBJ1-6
size: .
D: .

DNA: TGCAGCGTCGCGGGACGTACGAACTATGGCTACACCTTC
CDR3: CSVAGRTNYGYTF
V: TRBV29-1
length: 13
J: TRBJ1-2
size: .
D: .

DNA: TGTGCCAGCAACATTGGTCCCGGCGGATATGGCTACACCTTC
CDR3: CASNIGPGGYGYTF
V: TRBV11-1
length: 14
J: TRBJ1-2
size: medium-sized
D: .

DNA: TGCGCCAGCAGCCGCCTTTTAGCGGGAGGGATCTACGAGCAGTACTTC
CDR3: CASSRLLAGGIYEQYF
V: TRBV4-1
length: 16
J: TRBJ2-7
size: few
D: TRBD2

DNA: TGTGCCAGCAGCTCCGTAGCGGGACCTACAGATACGCAGTATTTT
CDR3: CASSSVAGPTDTQYF
V: TRBV5-4
length: 15
J: TRBJ2-3
size: medium-sized
D: TRBD2

DNA: TGCGCCAGCAGCCATCTACAGGGGGCGGCCTACGAGCAGTACTTC
CDR3: CASSHLQGAAYEQYF
V: TRBV4-3
length: 15
J: TRBJ2-7
size: .
D: TRBD1

DNA: TGTGCCAGCAGTGACGAAGAAAAAGTCCACTACGAGCAGTACTTC
CDR3: CASSDEEKVHYEQYF
V: TRBV6-4
length: 15
J: TRBJ2-7
size: .
D: .

DNA: TGTGCCAGCAGTTACACAGATACGCAGTATTTT
CDR3: CASSYTDTQYF
V: TRBV5-6
length: 11
J: TRBJ2-3
size: .
D: .

DNA: TGTGCCAGCAGGGTCTACGTCGGGAGAGAGACCCAGTACTTC
CDR3: CASRVYVGRETQYF
V: TRBV11-2
length: 14
J: TRBJ2-5
size: few
D: .

DNA: TGTGCCAGCAGTGAGGACGGGGTTGGTGAGCAGTTCTTC
CDR3: CASSEDGVGEQFF
V: TRBV25-1
length: 13
J: TRBJ2-1
size: few
D: .

DNA: TGTGCCAGCAGCTTGGAAAGCGCCCAACGGGACTATGGCTACACCTTC
CDR3: CASSLESAQRDYGYTF
V: TRBV5-5
length: 16
J: TRBJ1-2
size: .
D: .

DNA: TGCGCCAGCAGTGATGGCAGATACTACGAGCAGTACTTC
CDR3: CASSDGRYYEQYF
V: TRBV10-1
length: 13
J: TRBJ2-7
size: few
D: .